This entry describes one T cell receptor (beta chain). Its target is not known. The entry originates in a study of a mutant IDH1 vaccine in newly diagnosed glioma. For the study at large: In weeks 1, 3, 5, 7, 11, 15, 19 and 23, patients were vaccinated. Investigators started vaccination 4-6 weeks after radiotherapy alone, or with temozolomide cycles. Whole-study results and caveats: No link was apparently found between pseudoprogression and changes in top peripheral T cell clonotypes.

The CDR3 is 13 residues long. CDR1 is LNHDA and CDR2 is SQIVND in the germline V gene (reference sequence). V gave up 1 base and J gave up 0 bases, with 3 bases separating them. This sample's time point: week 23, last vaccination. What each vaccine dose contained was 300 ug of mutant IDH1 20-mer peptide, accompanied by topical imiquimod. The donors had new WHO grade 3 or 4 astrocytomas; these were IDH1-mutant and ATRX-lost. The table came from immunoSEQ multiplex PCR; TCRdb's copy has only in-frame clones and leaves some out. Here the sample spans 50,000 to 60,000 clones, 80% being singletons. This material consisted of PBMCs, taken from a glioma patient whose treatment included an IDH1 peptide vaccine. The sequence derives from a man aged 35-49 years with glioma. The rearrangement joins TRBV19 to TRBJ1-1; D gene ambiguous. DNA for the CDR3: TGTGCCAGTAGTATAGCGGTGAACACTGAAGCTTTCTTT. Its translation: CASSIAVNTEAFF.